The next 23 T cell receptor beta chains were all read from a single sample in a study of beta chain features in type 1 diabetes. Study-level results: In all four CD4+ subsets, TCRB CDR3 length was significantly, moderately reduced in type 1 diabetes.

No antigen has been assigned to these receptors. All of the isolated RNA was reverse transcribed, so expressed TCRB transcripts were sequenced. Clones were sequenced by immunoSEQ multiplex PCR, and TCRdb holds only the in-frame ones, with some missing. The table records approximately 60,000 clones, roughly 52% of them present only once. The specimen was Tregs from blood. These TCRs come from a woman in her thirties or forties with type 1 diabetes.

This clone was detected a few times. J is TRBJ2-3 and V is TRBV5-1; D is perhaps TRBD1 (6 bases). Germline lookup yields CDR1 SGHRS and CDR2 YFSETQ. The CDR3 consists of 14 residues. Trimming shortened V by 3 bases and J by 3 bases, and 11 bases separated the two germline ends. The CDR3 nucleotides are TGCGCCAGCAGCTCGTGGACAGCGACAGATACGCAGTATTTT. It specifies CASSSWTATDTQYF.

The chain joins TRBV4-3 to TRBJ2-1; 8 bases match TRBD2. This CDR3 has 15 amino acids. Trimming removed 2 bases from V and 8 bases from J; junction bases left unmatched: 8. Germline CDR1 and CDR2: LGHNA and YSLEER. In DNA, the CDR3 is TGCGCCAGCAGCCAATTCGGGGGGGCCTCGGATGAGCAGTTCTTC. It codes for CASSQFGGASDEQFF.

This clone occurred a few times. The V call is TRBV7-9, the J call TRBJ1-3, with 7 bases that match TRBD1. Unmatched junction bases numbered 2, after V lost 3 bases and J lost 0 bases. Germline V gene lookup returns CDR1 SEHNR and CDR2 FQNEAQ (reference sequence). The CDR3 runs 15 residues. The CDR3 spells CASSFQGGSGNTIYF. The CDR3 DNA is TGTGCCAGCAGCTTCCAGGGGGGCTCTGGAAACACCATATATTTT. The variable domain in full, with the rest retrieved from reference TRBV7-9 and TRBJ1-3, is DTGVSQNPRHKITKRGQNVTFRCDPISEHNRLYWYRQTLGQGPEFLTYFQNEAQLEKSRLLSDRFSAERPKGSFSTLEIQRTEQGDSAMYLCASSFQGGSGNTIYFGEGSWLTVV.

The chain joins TRBV28 to TRBJ2-5, with D possibly being TRBD2 (6 bases). CDR3 length equals 13 residues. The germline CDR1 and CDR2 sequences are MDHEN and SYDVKM. Trimming pared 7 bases from V and 2 bases from J, leaving 11 bases between. CDR3 in DNA: TGTGCCAGCAATCCAAGCGGGCAAGAGACCCAGTACTTC. This sequence encodes CASNPSGQETQYF.

The chain uses TRBV7-2 and TRBJ1-2, with a weak D call TRBD1 (6 bases). The CDR3 is 13 residues long. Trimming removed 0 bases at V and 8 bases at J, with 10 bases between. CDR1 SGHTA and CDR2 FQGNSA come from the germline V gene. The DNA for the CDR3 is TGTGCCAGCAGCTTAGCTCGGGGGGGCGGCTACACCTTC. Residues: CASSLARGGGYTF.

The V call is TRBV5-1, the J call TRBJ1-1, with unresolved D. The V gene lost 5 bases and the J gene lost 2 bases, with 10 bases spanning the gap. Per the germline V gene, CDR1 is SGHRS and CDR2 is YFSETQ. This CDR3 is built from 13 residues. CDR3 nucleotide sequence: TGCGCCAGCAGGCCACAGAGTAACACTGAAGCTTTCTTT. It specifies CASRPQSNTEAFF.

This clone was detected only a few times. The chain uses TRBV5-1 and TRBJ2-7; the D gene is possibly TRBD2 (5 bases). V dropped 2 bases and J dropped 6 bases, with 12 bases sitting between them. The CDR3 is 13 residues long. Per the germline V gene, CDR1 is SGHRS and CDR2 is YFSETQ. CDR3 sequence reads: CASSLLDSLEQYF. Written as DNA, the CDR3 is TGCGCCAGCAGCTTACTAGATTCCCTCGAGCAGTACTTC. Filled out from reference TRBV5-1 and TRBJ2-7, the complete variable domain reads KAGVTQTPRYLIKTRGQQVTLSCSPISGHRSVSWYQQTPGQGLQFLFEYFSETQRNKGNFPGRFSGRQFSNSRSEMNVSTLELGDSALYLCASSLLDSLEQYFGPGTRLTVT.

The V gene is TRBV6-1, the J gene TRBJ2-7; D is unclear. The CDR3 is 14 residues long. The germline V and J ends were trimmed by 2 bases and 0 bases, with 8 bases remaining between them. Germline CDR1 is MNHNS and CDR2 is SASEGT. The CDR3 sequence: CASSEQKNSYEQYF. The CDR3 region has the DNA TGTGCCAGCAGTGAACAGAAAAACTCCTACGAGCAGTACTTC.

V and J are TRBV2 and TRBJ2-5; possibly TRBD1 for D (6 bases). Germline CDR1 and CDR2: SNHLY and FYNNEI. The CDR3 runs 15 residues. Trimming removed 4 bases from V and 1 base from J, with 13 bases in between. The CDR3 loop is CASSVWGQSQETQYF. CDR3 sequence (DNA): TGTGCCAGCAGTGTCTGGGGACAAAGCCAAGAGACCCAGTACTTC.

The rearrangement uses TRBV7-6 and TRBJ2-1, with D possibly being TRBD1 (6 bases). The CDR3 has 16 residues. With 4 bases removed from V and 2 bases from J, the gap between germline ends came to 15 bases. Germline assignment: CDR1 SGHVS and CDR2 FNYEAQ. CDR3 bases: TGTGCCAGCAGCTGGGTGGCAGGGGCCGCCTACAATGAGCAGTTCTTC. Residues: CASSWVAGAAYNEQFF.

The chain is built from TRBV18 and TRBJ2-3; 7 bases fit TRBD1. J was trimmed by 6 bases and V by 10 bases; bases with no gene match: 13. Per germline, CDR1 KGHSH and CDR2 LQKENI. This CDR3 spans 14 amino acids. The CDR3 spells CATKATGSLDTQYF. CDR3 nucleotide sequence: TGTGCCACTAAAGCGACAGGGAGTCTTGATACGCAGTATTTT.

This chain uses TRBV2 with TRBJ2-1; a weak D match, TRBD2 (6 bases). The V end was cut by 7 bases, the J end by 0 bases, with 13 bases between. This CDR3 has 15 amino acids. From germline, CDR1 is SNHLY and CDR2 FYNNEI. The CDR3 DNA follows: TGTGCCAGCATGGCGGCGGGGCGCTCCTACAATGAGCAGTTCTTC. Amino acids: CASMAAGRSYNEQFF.

The chain joins TRBV28 to TRBJ2-5; D may be TRBD2 (5 bases). This CDR3 is built from 15 residues. Trimming left V 4 bases short and J 5 bases short, with 17 bases between. Germline V gene sequence: CDR1 MDHEN, CDR2 SYDVKM. CDR3 in DNA: TGTGCCAGCAGTTCCGGCGGACTCAAAGGCGAGACCCAGTACTTC. As protein: CASSSGGLKGETQYF.

This chain joins TRBV11-1 and TRBJ1-1; D remains ambiguous. V was shortened by 1 base and J by 0 bases, with 12 bases between the two germline ends. The germline gives CDR1 SGHAT, CDR2 FQDESV (reference sequence). CDR3 length equals 16 residues. The CDR3 here is CASSLDAGLMNTEAFF. CDR3 nucleotides: TGTGCCAGCAGCTTAGACGCAGGCCTTATGAACACTGAAGCTTTCTTT. The variable domain in full, completed from reference TRBV11-1 and TRBJ1-1, reads EAEVAQSPRYKITEKSQAVAFWCDPISGHATLYWYRQILGQGPELLVQFQDESVVDDSQLPKDRFSAERLKGVDSTLKIQPAELGDSAMYLCASSLDAGLMNTEAFFGQGTRLTVV.

The rearrangement uses TRBV5-6 and TRBJ2-2; 10 bases fit TRBD1. The trim removed 4 bases at V and 6 bases at J, leaving 6 bases unmatched. From germline, CDR1 is SGHDT and CDR2 YYEEEE. The CDR3 has 15 amino acids. Here the CDR3 reads CASSRDRGRPGELFF. The CDR3 DNA sequence: TGTGCCAGCAGCAGGGACAGGGGTCGGCCCGGGGAGCTGTTTTTT.

The J gene is TRBJ2-5, the V gene TRBV19; 11 nucleotides line up with TRBD1. Per the germline V gene, CDR1 is LNHDA and CDR2 is SQIVND (reference sequence). Trimming removed 6 bases from V and 5 bases from J; junction bases left unmatched: 5. The CDR3 length is 14 residues. This CDR3 is CASRDRGLSETQYF. CDR3 DNA sequence: TGTGCCAGTAGGGACAGGGGGCTGTCGGAGACCCAGTACTTC.

This sequence joins TRBV25-1 and TRBJ1-1; D is uncertain. There are 13 residues in the CDR3. The germline V and J ends were trimmed by 3 bases and 4 bases, with 9 bases remaining between them. Per the germline V gene, CDR1 is MGHDK and CDR2 is SYGVNS. The CDR3 is CASSDQVSTEAFF. CDR3 nucleotides: TGTGCCAGCAGTGATCAAGTGAGCACTGAAGCTTTCTTT.

The rearrangement uses TRBV5-6 and TRBJ2-7; D not certain. CDR3 length equals 12 residues. Looked up from germline, CDR1 is SGHDT and CDR2 is YYEEEE. Trimming stripped 4 bases from V and 0 bases from J, with 5 bases between. The CDR3 spells CASSRFSYEQYF. The CDR3 DNA follows: TGTGCCAGCAGCCGGTTCTCCTACGAGCAGTACTTC.

The genes are TRBV6-6 and TRBJ1-5, with 7 bases lining up with TRBD1. Germline CDR1 MNHNY, CDR2 SVGAGI (reference sequence). The trim removed 2 bases at V and 4 bases at J, leaving 5 bases unmatched. The CDR3 sequence is 15 residues long. The CDR3 DNA is TGTGCCAGCAGTTACGGTAGGGGGCCTAATCAGCCCCAGCATTTT. Amino acid sequence: CASSYGRGPNQPQHF.

V usage is TRBV10-3 and J usage is TRBJ1-3; 7 bases fit TRBD1. This CDR3 contains 14 residues. CDR1 is ENHRY, CDR2 SYGVKD, per germline. J gave up 4 bases and V 3 bases, and 3 bases lay outside the gene matches. The CDR3 nucleotides are TGTGCCATCAGTGAACCGGGACAGGGAAACACCATATATTTT. Translation: CAISEPGQGNTIYF.

Judged by abundance, this clone is medium-sized. This chain joins TRBV7-2 and TRBJ1-4; D gene ambiguous. V lost 1 base and J lost 1, with 16 bases in between. Germline CDR1 and CDR2: SGHTA and FQGNSA. This CDR3 region has 18 residues. The CDR3 DNA reads TGTGCCAGCAGCTTAGAAAACAGTTTTTATGGAACTAATGAAAAACTGTTTTTT. Translated: CASSLENSFYGTNEKLFF.

In its sample, this clone was seen a few times. The rearrangement joins TRBV18 to TRBJ2-3; TRBD1 agrees at 11 bases. CDR1 KGHSH and CDR2 LQKENI come from the germline V gene. The CDR3 is 14 amino acids. The junction had 2 bases not matched to a gene; V was cut back by 4 bases and J by 5 bases. The CDR3 nucleotides are TGTGCCAGCTCACTAGGGACAGGGGGAGATACGCAGTATTTT. This encodes CASSLGTGGDTQYF.

The chain couples TRBV5-4 to TRBJ2-7; D is possibly TRBD1 (6 bases). Deletions cut 2 bases from V and 3 bases from J, with 15 bases between. The CDR3 is made up of 15 amino acids. Germline V gene lookup returns CDR1 SGHNT and CDR2 YYREEE (reference sequence). The CDR3 region has the DNA TGTGCCAGCAGCTTTATGACAGGTGGGGGCTACGAGCAGTACTTC. Translating gives CASSFMTGGGYEQYF.